This TCR beta chain derives from a study of blood T cells in healthy people across ages. The study, taken as a whole, reports: Donor CMV status was unknown, possibly confounding expanded clonotype changes. Naive T cell percentage and TCR beta diversity correlated strongly.

This clonotype appeared a few times. Its specificity is not known. This CDR3 has 11 amino acids. Germline lookup yields CDR1 DFQATT and CDR2 SNEGSKA (reference sequence). V dropped 7 bases and J dropped 6 bases, with 12 bases sitting between them. Then a second PCR, running about 6 to 11 cycles, was carried out with a sample-barcoded 5' primer and a J-beta primer mix. Each cDNA was tagged by a template-switch adaptor containing 12 random nucleotides. TCRdb used MiXCR to reprocess the 5' RACE reads, holding one entry per CDR3 protein. Among 1.8 million or so distinct CDR3 sequences listed, 39% were seen once. For every donor, a draw yielded ten milliliters of peripheral blood.

This TCR was sampled from a human donor in good health. J is TRBJ1-2 and V is TRBV20-1; possibly TRBD1 for D (6 bases). The sequencing input was blood. This CDR3 reads CSGDIENGYTF. Here the CDR3 DNA reads TGCAGTGGGGACATAGAGAATGGCTACACCTTC.